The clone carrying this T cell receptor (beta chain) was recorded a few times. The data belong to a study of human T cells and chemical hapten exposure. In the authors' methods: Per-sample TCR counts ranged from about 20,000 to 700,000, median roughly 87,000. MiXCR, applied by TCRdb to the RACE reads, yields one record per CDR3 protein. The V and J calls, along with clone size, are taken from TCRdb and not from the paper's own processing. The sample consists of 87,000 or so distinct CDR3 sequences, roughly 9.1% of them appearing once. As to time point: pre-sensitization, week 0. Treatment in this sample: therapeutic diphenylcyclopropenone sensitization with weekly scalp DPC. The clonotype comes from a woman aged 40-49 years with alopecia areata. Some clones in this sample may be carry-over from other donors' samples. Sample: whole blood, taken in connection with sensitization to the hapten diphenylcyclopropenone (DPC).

CDR3: CASSVDGFYEQYF. DNA for the CDR3: TGTGCCAGCAGCGTAGACGGGTTCTACGAGCAGTACTTC. The rearrangement uses TRBV9 and TRBJ2-7; no definite D call. Looked up from germline, CDR1 is SGDLS and CDR2 is YYNGEE. Trimming took off 0 bases at V and 3 bases at J, with 7 bases between the two ends. The CDR3 runs 13 residues.